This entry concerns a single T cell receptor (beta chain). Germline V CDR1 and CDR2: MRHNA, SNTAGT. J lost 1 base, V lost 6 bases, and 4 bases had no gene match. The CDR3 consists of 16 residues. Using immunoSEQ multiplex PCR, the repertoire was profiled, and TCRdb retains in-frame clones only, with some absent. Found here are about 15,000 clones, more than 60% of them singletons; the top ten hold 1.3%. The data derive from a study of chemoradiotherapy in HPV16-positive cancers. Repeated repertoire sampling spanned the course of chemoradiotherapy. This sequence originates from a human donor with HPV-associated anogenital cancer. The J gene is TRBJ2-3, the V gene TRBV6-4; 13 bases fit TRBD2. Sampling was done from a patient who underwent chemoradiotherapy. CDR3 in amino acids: CASSAGTSGGTDTQYF. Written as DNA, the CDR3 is TGTGCCAGCAGCGCCGGGACTAGCGGGGGCACAGATACGCAGTATTTT.